The text below deals with one T cell receptor beta chain. The antigen is not known. The CDR3 contains 11 residues. Germline-derived CDR1 and CDR2 are MNHNY and SVGAGI (reference sequence). Deletions cut 8 bases from V and 4 bases from J, with 8 bases between. The data originate from a study of shared clonotypes between healthy human individuals. It was at deep level that the assay was run. This table comes from immunoSEQ multiplex PCR, and its TCRdb copy is limited to in-frame clones, with some not included. The sample contains some 1 million clones, around 76% of which appear only once. Study outcomes and limitations: Against clonotypes common to all four donors, non-shared ones had lower generation probabilities.

It was into CD45RA+ naive and CD45RA-negative memory subsets that the CD4+ cells were split. The chain recombines TRBV6-6 with TRBJ1-1, with unresolved D. Sequenced input: memory CD4+ T cells sorted from blood. As to subset: CD45RA-negative fraction. This clonotype was sampled from a man younger than 30 in good health. CDR3 bases: TGTGCCAGCCATCGGGGCACTGAAGCTTTCTTT. Encoded protein: CASHRGTEAFF.